This T cell receptor (beta chain) derives from a study of blood T cell repertoires in COVID-19. Turning to the study itself: From T cells, B-cell-depleted T cells, or PBMCs came the material, which was cDNA or gDNA.

Data came from immunoSEQ multiplex PCR; TCRdb stores just in-frame clones and leaves some out. The sample contains about 70,000 clones, around nine tenths of which appear only once. The CDR3 spans 14 residues. Trimming at V came to 6 bases and at J to 4 bases, leaving 8 bases not matched to a gene. Germline loops: CDR1 SNHLY, CDR2 FYNNEI. The sequence derives from a woman aged 18-35 years with acute or convalescent COVID-19. This sequence joins TRBV2 and TRBJ1-2; 7 nucleotides line up with TRBD1. Sequencing was carried out using peripheral blood. CDR3 protein: CASRPQGISYGYTF. As DNA, the CDR3 is TGTGCCAGCAGGCCACAGGGGATCTCCTATGGCTACACCTTC.